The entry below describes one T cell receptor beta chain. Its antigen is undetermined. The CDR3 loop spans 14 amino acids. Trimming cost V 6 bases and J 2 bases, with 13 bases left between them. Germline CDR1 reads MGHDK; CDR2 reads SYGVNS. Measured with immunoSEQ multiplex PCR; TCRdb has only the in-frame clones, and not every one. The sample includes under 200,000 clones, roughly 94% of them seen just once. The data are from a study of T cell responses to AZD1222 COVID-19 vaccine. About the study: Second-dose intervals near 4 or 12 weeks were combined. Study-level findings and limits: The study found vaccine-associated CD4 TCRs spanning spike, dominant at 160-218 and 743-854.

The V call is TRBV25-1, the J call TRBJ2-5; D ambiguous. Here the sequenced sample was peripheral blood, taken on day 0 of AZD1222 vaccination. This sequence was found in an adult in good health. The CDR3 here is CASRGSRTQETQYF. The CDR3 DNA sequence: TGTGCCAGCAGGGGGTCTAGAACGCAAGAGACCCAGTACTTC.